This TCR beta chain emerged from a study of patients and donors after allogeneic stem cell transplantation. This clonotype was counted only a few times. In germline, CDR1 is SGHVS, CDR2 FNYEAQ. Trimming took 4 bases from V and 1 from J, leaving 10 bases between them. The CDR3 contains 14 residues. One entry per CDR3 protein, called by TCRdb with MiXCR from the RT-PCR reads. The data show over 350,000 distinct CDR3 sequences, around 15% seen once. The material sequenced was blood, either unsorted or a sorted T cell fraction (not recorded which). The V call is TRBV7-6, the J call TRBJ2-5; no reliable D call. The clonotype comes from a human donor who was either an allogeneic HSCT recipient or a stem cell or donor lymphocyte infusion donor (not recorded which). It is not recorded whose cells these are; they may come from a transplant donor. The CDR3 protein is CASSWRRSQETQYF. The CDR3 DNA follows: TGTGCCAGCAGCTGGAGACGGAGCCAAGAGACCCAGTACTTC.